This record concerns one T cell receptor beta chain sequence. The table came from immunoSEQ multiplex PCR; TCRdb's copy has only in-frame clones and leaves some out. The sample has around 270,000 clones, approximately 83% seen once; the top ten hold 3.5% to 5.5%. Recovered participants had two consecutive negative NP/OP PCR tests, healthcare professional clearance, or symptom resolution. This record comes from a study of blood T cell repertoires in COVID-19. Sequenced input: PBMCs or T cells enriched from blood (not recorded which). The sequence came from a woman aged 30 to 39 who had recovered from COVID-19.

In DNA form, the CDR3 reads TGTGCCAGTAGTATGGACAGGGTGCGCGCTTTCTTT. Its translation is CASSMDRVRAFF. The chain links TRBV19 to TRBJ1-1, with 8 nucleotides matching TRBD1. The CDR3 extends over 12 amino acids. J gave up 11 bases and V 3 bases, and 5 bases lay outside the gene matches. CDR1 is LNHDA, CDR2 SQIVND, per germline (reference sequence).